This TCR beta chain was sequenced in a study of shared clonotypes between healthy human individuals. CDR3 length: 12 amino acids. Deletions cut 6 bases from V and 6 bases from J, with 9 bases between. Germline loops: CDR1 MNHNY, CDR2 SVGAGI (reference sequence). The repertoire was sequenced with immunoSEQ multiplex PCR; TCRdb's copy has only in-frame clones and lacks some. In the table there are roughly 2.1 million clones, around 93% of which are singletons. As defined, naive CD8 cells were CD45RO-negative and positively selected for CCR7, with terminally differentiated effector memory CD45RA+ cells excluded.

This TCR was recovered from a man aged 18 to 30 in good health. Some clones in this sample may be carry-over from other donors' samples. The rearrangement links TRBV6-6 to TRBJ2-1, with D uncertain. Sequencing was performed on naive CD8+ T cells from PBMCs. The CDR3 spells CASRVAVNEQFF. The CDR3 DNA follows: TGTGCCAGCAGGGTAGCTGTCAATGAGCAGTTCTTC.